These 19 T cell receptor beta chains originate from one sample sequenced in a study of glioma-infiltrating T cells. Using RNA template, CDR3s of TCR alpha and beta were amplified with iRepertoire arm-PCR. TCRdb redid the calling of the multiplex PCR reads with MiXCR, one entry per CDR3 protein. The sample yields fewer than 500,000 distinct CDR3 sequences, 41% seen once. The sequencing input was glioma tissue, nonneoplastic brain tissue, or PBMCs (not recorded which). These receptors were obtained from a human donor with low-grade glioma or glioblastoma, undergoing nonglioma brain surgery, or in good health (not recorded which).

In its sample, this clonotype was seen once. A junction boundary mismatches the germline segment, possibly from a read error. The CDR3 DNA reads TGTGACAGCAGTGTCTCGGGGGGCGAAACCGGGGAGCTGTTTTTT. This sequence encodes CDSSVSGGETGELFF. This sequence joins TRBV6-4 and TRBJ2-2, with D maybe TRBD2 (7 bases). Germline lookup yields CDR1 MRHNA and CDR2 SNTAGT. CDR3 length equals 15 residues.

In this sample, this clonotype turned up once. With a much larger clone just one base away, this may be a read error. This sequence joins TRBV27 and TRBJ1-1; TRBD1 matches at 10 bases. Germline V gene sequence: CDR1 MNHEY, CDR2 SMNVEV (reference sequence). The length of the CDR3 is 17 residues. The CDR3 DNA reads as TGTGCCAGCAGTTTATTGGGGACAGGGGTGTTAAACACTAAAGCTTTCTTT. It yields the protein CASSLLGTGVLNTKAFF.

Points on this clonotype: A clone one base away is much larger, so this may be a read error. The chain joins TRBV4-2 to TRBJ2-7; unclear D gene. The germline V gene has CDR1 LGHNA and CDR2 YNFKEQ. The CDR3 covers 17 residues. CDR3 residues: CASSQDLPGEELGEQHF. CDR3 nucleotide sequence: TGTGCCAGCAGCCAAGATCTGCCAGGCGAGGAGTTGGGCGAGCAGCACTTC.

The V gene is TRBV25-1, the J gene TRBJ2-5; 7 nucleotides align to TRBD2. V dropped 1 base and J dropped 5; count of bases not matched to a gene: 4. CDR3 size: 14 residues. Germline loops: CDR1 MGHDK, CDR2 SYGVNS. DNA of the CDR3: TGTGCCAGCAGTGAATCGGGGGGAGGGGAGACCCAGTACTTC. Translating it yields CASSESGGGETQYF.

The table lists this clonotype with a few counts. The V gene is TRBV7-9, the J gene TRBJ2-7; a weak D match, TRBD1 (6 bases). In germline, CDR1 is SEHNR, CDR2 FQNEAQ (reference sequence). V was shortened by 5 bases and J by 3 bases, with 14 bases between the two germline ends. The CDR3 is 14 residues long. CDR3: CASSTPDRFYEQYF. CDR3 bases: TGTGCCAGCAGCACCCCGGACAGATTCTACGAGCAGTACTTC.

A remark on this clonotype: A much more abundant neighbour one base away suggests this may be a read error. This chain uses TRBV4-2 with TRBJ2-1, with 7 bases aligning to TRBD2. CDR3 size: 17 residues. Germline CDR1 is LGHNA and CDR2 is YNFKEQ. After removal of 4 bases from V and 1 base from J, the junction contained 10 bases not matched to a gene. The CDR3 region is CASSRPRAGYSYNEQFF. In DNA, the CDR3 is TGTGCCAGCAGCCGACCTAGAGCGGGATATTCCTACAATGAGCAGTTCTTC.

This clonotype came up a few times. This may be a read error, as it is one base from a much larger clone. The J gene is TRBJ1-4, the V gene TRBV27; D gene ambiguous. From germline, CDR1 is MNHEY and CDR2 SMNVEV (reference sequence). The CDR3 has 15 amino acids. The DNA for the CDR3 is TGTGCCAGCAGTTTCGGTCGCACAACTAATGATAAACTGTTTTTT. Its translation: CASSFGRTTNDKLFF. Based on the CDR3 plus reference TRBV27 and TRBJ1-4, the full variable domain is EAQVTQNPRYLITVTGKKLTVTCSQNMNHEYMSWYRQDPGLGLRQIYYSMNVEVTDKGDVPEGYKVSRKEKRNFPLILESPSPNQTSLYFCASSFGRTTNDKLFFGSGTQLSVL.

This chain uses TRBV4-1 with TRBJ2-1; TRBD1 agrees at 10 bases. Per germline, CDR1 MGHRA and CDR2 YSYEKL. CDR3 length: 15 amino acids. V shed 0 bases and J 10 bases; nucleotides not matched to a gene: 6. The CDR3 sequence is CASSQEGQGVWEQFF. The CDR3 DNA is TGCGCCAGCAGCCAAGAAGGACAGGGGGTTTGGGAGCAGTTCTTC.

The chain combines TRBV19 with TRBJ2-7; D possibly uses TRBD1 or TRBD2 (5 bases each). V dropped 10 bases and J dropped 7 bases, with 23 bases sitting between them. Germline assignment: CDR1 LNHDA and CDR2 SQIVND (reference sequence). CDR3 size: 14 residues. The CDR3 DNA reads TGTGCCACTAGCTCCGGGACGATCCTTAGGGAGCAGTACTTC. Translated, it gives CATSSGTILREQYF.

This chain joins TRBV20-1 and TRBJ2-7, with D possibly matching TRBD1 (6 bases). This CDR3 spans 13 amino acids. V lost 5 bases and J 3 bases, leaving 14 bases between the germline ends. Germline CDR1 and CDR2: DFQATT and SNEGSKA (reference sequence). Here the CDR3 reads CSAYRDGLYEQYF. The CDR3 region has the DNA TGCAGTGCTTACAGGGATGGTCTCTACGAGCAGTACTTC.

A word on this clonotype: A much larger clone lies a single base off, so this may be a read error. V is TRBV27 and J is TRBJ1-1; weak D call: TRBD1 (6 bases). Germline V gene lookup returns CDR1 MNHEY and CDR2 SMNVEV (reference sequence). The CDR3 sequence is 14 residues long. The CDR3 DNA reads TGTGCCGGCAGAGGACAGTTTATGAACACTGAAGCTTTCTTT. Its protein is CAGRGQFMNTEAFF.

V is TRBV27 and J is TRBJ2-5; a possible D gene is TRBD1 (5 bases). Germline CDR1 reads MNHEY; CDR2 reads SMNVEV (reference sequence). The CDR3 covers 15 residues. V was pared by 3 bases and J by 8 bases, with 19 bases between. The CDR3 here is CASSFTTVGSDTQYF. As DNA, the CDR3 is TGTGCCAGCAGTTTCACGACAGTGGGCTCGGATACCCAGTACTTC.

Turning to this clonotype: One junction end does not reproduce the germline sequence, and a read error may be involved. The chain combines TRBV6-6 with TRBJ2-3; unclear D gene. CDR1 is MNHNY, CDR2 SVGAGI, per germline (reference sequence). The CDR3 consists of 14 residues. CDR3 protein: CASSSLERPYEQFF. The CDR3 nucleotides are TGTGCCAGCAGTTCCCTCGAACGACCCTACGAGCAGTTCTTT.

Comment on this clonotype: This may come from a read error, since a much larger clone is one base off. The chain combines TRBV27 with TRBJ1-2; tentatively, D is TRBD1 (6 bases). In germline, CDR1 is MNHEY, CDR2 SMNVEV (reference sequence). The CDR3 contains 15 residues. The CDR3 DNA follows: TGTGCCAGCAGTCCGGCCGGGACAATCCTCTATGGCTACATCTTC. As protein: CASSPAGTILYGYIF.

The chain's CDR3 is CASSIEAGRVYGYTF. CDR3 nucleotides: TGTGCCAGTAGTATAGAAGCAGGACGGGTCTATGGCTACACCTTC. This chain connects TRBV19 to TRBJ1-2; no firm D call. Trimming removed 0 bases at V and 4 bases at J, with 12 bases between. The CDR3 has 15 residues. Per germline, CDR1 LNHDA and CDR2 SQIVND (reference sequence).

This clonotype has just a few counts. This sequence joins TRBV4-1 and TRBJ2-7; 10 bases map to TRBD1. Germline-derived CDR1 and CDR2 are MGHRA and YSYEKL. After removal of 0 bases from V and 2 bases from J, the junction contained 7 bases not matched to a gene. The CDR3 is made up of 17 amino acids. The CDR3 nucleotides are TGCGCCAGCAGCCAAGATAGGTCGGGACAGGGGACCTACGAGCAGTACTTC. It encodes CASSQDRSGQGTYEQYF.

The rearrangement links TRBV20-1 to TRBJ2-7; 8 bases map to TRBD2. V lost 4 bases, J lost 4 bases, and 9 bases stayed unmatched. From germline, CDR1 is DFQATT and CDR2 SNEGSKA (reference sequence). The CDR3 runs to 14 residues. CDR3 residues: CSATPGLAPYEQYF. CDR3 bases: TGCAGTGCTACCCCAGGACTAGCACCTTACGAGCAGTACTTC.

In its sample, this clonotype was seen a few times. This chain links TRBV25-1 with TRBJ2-2; D is ambiguous. Germline CDR1 MGHDK, CDR2 SYGVNS. The CDR3 loop spans 15 amino acids. Trimming took 4 bases from V and 4 from J, leaving 13 bases between them. The CDR3 nucleotides read TGTGCCAGCAGTGGGTATTTATTCCCCACCGGGGAGCTGTTTTTT. Protein sequence: CASSGYLFPTGELFF.

With regard to this clonotype: The CDR3 end shows no conserved phenylalanine or tryptophan, and so a read error is likely. The chain has TRBV20-1 and TRBJ2-7; D gene ambiguous. Germline V gives CDR1 DFQATT, CDR2 SNEGSKA (reference sequence). Trimming shortened V by 6 bases and J by 3 bases, and 15 bases separated the two germline ends. The CDR3 has 13 amino acids. For the CDR3, the DNA is TGCAGTGCGTCAGTGCTGGACCACTACGAGCAGTACTCC. Translated, it gives CSASVLDHYEQYS.